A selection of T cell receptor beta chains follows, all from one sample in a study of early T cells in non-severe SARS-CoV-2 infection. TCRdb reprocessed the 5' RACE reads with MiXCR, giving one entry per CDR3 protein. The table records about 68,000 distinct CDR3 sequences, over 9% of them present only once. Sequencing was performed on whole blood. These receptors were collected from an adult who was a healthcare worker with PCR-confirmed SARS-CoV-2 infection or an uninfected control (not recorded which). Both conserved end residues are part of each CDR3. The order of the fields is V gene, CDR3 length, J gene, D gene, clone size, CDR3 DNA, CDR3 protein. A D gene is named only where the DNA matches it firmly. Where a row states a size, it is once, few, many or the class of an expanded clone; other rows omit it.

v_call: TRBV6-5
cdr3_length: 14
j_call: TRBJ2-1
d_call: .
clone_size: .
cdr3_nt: TGTGCCAGCACCCCCATGAGGGGGTACAATGAGCAGTTCTTC
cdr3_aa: CASTPMRGYNEQFF

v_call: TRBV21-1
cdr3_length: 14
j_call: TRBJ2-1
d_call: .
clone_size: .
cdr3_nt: TGTGCCAGCAGCAAAGTTACTAGCTTCAATGAGCAGTTCTTC
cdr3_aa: CASSKVTSFNEQFF

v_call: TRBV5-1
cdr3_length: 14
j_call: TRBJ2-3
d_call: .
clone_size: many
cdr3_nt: TGCGCCAGCAGCTTGGCCGCAGATACAGATACGCAGTATTTT
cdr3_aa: CASSLAADTDTQYF

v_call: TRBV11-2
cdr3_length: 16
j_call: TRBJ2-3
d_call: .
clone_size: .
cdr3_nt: TGTGCCAGCAGCTTACTCCGGGGGCCGGGCGCAGATACGCAGTATTTT
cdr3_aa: CASSLLRGPGADTQYF

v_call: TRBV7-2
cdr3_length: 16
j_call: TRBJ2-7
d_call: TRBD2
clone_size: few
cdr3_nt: TGTGCCAGCAGCTTAGACAAGCGGGGTCTGCCCTACGAGCAGTACTTC
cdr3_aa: CASSLDKRGLPYEQYF

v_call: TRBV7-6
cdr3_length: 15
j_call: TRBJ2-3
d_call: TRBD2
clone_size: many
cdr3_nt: TGTGCCAGCAGCTTAGGACTAGCGGGGGCAGATACGCAGTATTTT
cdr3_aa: CASSLGLAGADTQYF

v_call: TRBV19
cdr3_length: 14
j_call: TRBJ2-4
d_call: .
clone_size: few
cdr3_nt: TGTGCCAGTAGTAACCCAGGGGATAAAAACATTCAGTACTTC
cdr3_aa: CASSNPGDKNIQYF

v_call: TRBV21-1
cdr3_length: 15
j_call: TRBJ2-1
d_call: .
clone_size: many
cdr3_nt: TGTGCCAGCAGCAAAGGAACGGGGACCTACAATGAGCAGTTCTTC
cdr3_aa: CASSKGTGTYNEQFF

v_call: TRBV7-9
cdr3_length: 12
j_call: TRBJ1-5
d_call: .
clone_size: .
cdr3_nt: TGTGCCAGCACGCGGGCCGATCAGCCCCAGCATTTT
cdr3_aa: CASTRADQPQHF

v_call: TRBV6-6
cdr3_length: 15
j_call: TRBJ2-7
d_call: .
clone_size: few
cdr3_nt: TGTGCCAGCAGCAACCCGGGGACCTCTACCTACGAGCAGTACTTC
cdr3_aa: CASSNPGTSTYEQYF

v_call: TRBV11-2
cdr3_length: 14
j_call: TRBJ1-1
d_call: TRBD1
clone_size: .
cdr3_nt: TGTGCCAGCAGCTTCCCGAACCGGGACAGGGAGGCTTTCTTT
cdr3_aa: CASSFPNRDREAFF

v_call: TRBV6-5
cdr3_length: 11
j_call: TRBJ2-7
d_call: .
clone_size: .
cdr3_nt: TGTGCCAGCAGCTCAAGCGGCGAGCAGTACTTC
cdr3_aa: CASSSSGEQYF

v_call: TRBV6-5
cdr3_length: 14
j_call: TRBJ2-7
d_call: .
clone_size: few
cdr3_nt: TGTGCCATGAGGCAAGGGAGGCAGGCCCACGAGCAGTACTTC
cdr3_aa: CAMRQGRQAHEQYF

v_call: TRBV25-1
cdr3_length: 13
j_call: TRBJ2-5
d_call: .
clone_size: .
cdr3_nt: TGTGCCAGCAGTGAATATATTACAGAGACCCAGTACTTC
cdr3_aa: CASSEYITETQYF

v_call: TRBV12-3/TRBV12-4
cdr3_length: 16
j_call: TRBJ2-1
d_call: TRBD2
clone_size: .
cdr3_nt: TGTGCCAGCAGAACCCCTAGCGGGGGGCGTTACAATGAGCAGTTCTTC
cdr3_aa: CASRTPSGGRYNEQFF

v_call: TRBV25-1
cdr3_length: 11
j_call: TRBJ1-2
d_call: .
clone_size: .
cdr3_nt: TGTGCCAGCGGGGCTAACTATGGCTACACCTTC
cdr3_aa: CASGANYGYTF

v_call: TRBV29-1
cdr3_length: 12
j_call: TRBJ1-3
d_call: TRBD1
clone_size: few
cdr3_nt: TGCAGTGGACAGGGAGATGGAAACACCATATATTTT
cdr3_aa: CSGQGDGNTIYF

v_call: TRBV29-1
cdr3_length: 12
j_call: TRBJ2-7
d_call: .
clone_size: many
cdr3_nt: TGCAGCGTTGATGACATACCCTACGAGCAGTACTTC
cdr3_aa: CSVDDIPYEQYF

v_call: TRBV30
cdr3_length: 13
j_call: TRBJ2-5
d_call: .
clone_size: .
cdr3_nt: TGTGCCTGGAGTGTAACCCCCCTCGGGACCCAGTACTTC
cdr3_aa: CAWSVTPLGTQYF

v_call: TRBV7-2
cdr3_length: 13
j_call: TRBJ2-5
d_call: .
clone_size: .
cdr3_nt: TGTGCCAGCAGCTTAGCGGGAAGCGAGACCCAGTACTTC
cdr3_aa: CASSLAGSETQYF

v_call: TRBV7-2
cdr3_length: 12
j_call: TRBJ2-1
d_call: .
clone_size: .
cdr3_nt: TGTGCCAGCAGCCGAGCTAGTTCTGAGCAGTTCTTC
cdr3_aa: CASSRASSEQFF

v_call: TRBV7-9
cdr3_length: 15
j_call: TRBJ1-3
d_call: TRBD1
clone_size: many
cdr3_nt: TGTGCCAGCAGTCCTACAGGGGGGCGAGGAAACACCATATATTTT
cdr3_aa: CASSPTGGRGNTIYF

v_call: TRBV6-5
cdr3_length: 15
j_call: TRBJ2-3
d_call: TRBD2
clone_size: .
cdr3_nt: TGTGCCAGCAGTCCTAAGCGGGGAGGCACAGATACGCAGTATTTT
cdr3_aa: CASSPKRGGTDTQYF

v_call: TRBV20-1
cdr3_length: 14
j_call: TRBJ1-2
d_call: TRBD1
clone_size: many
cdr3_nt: TGCAGTGCCGACGCAGGGGGCGCGTATCACGGCTACACCTTC
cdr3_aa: CSADAGGAYHGYTF